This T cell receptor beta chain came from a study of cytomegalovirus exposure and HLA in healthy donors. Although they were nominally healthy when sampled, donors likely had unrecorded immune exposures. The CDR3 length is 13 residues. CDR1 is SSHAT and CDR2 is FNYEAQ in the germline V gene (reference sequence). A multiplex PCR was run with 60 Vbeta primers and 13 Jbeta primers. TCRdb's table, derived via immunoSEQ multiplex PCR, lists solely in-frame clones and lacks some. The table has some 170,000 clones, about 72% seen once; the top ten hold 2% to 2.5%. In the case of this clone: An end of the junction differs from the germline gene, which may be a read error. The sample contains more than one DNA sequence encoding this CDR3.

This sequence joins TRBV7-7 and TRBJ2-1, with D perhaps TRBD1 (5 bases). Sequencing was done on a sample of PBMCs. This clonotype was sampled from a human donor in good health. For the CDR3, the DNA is TGTGCTAGCAGCTTGACAGATTACAATGAGCAGTTCTTC. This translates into CASSLTDYNEQFF.